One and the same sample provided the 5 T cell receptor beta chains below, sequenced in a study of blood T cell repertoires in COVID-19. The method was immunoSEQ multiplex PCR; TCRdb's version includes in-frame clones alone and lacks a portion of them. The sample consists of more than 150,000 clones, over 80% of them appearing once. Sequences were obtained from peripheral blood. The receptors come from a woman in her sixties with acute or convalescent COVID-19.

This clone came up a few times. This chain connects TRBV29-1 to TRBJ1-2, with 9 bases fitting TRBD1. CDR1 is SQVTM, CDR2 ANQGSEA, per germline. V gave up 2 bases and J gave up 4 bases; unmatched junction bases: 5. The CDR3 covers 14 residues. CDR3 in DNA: TGCAGCGTTGAAAAGGGACAGGGAGTCTATGGCTACACCTTC. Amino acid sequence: CSVEKGQGVYGYTF.

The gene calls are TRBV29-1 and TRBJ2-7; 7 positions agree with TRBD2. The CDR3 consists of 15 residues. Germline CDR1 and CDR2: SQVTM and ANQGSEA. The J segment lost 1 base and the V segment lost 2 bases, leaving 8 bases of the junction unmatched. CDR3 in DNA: TGCAGCGTTGAACAGCCGCGGGGGTTATCCTACGAGCAGTACTTC. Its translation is CSVEQPRGLSYEQYF.

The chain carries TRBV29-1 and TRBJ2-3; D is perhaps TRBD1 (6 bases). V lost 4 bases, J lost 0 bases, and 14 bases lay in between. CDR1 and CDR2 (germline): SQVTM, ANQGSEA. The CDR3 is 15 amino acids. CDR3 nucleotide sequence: TGCAGCGTTGGGGGGCTCCCATATAGCACAGATACGCAGTATTTT. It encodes CSVGGLPYSTDTQYF.

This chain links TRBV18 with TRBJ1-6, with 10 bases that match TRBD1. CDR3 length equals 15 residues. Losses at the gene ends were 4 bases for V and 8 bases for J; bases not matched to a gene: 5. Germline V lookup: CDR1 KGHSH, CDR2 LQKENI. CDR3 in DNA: TGTGCCAGCTCACTCCCGGGACAGGGGTATTCACCCCTCCACTTT. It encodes CASSLPGQGYSPLHF.

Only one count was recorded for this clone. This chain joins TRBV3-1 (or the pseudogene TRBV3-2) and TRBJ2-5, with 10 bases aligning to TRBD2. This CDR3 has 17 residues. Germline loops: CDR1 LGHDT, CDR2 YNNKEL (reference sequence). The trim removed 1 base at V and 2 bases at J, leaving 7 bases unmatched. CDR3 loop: CASSQVGVAGGQETQYF. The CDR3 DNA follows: TGTGCCAGCAGCCAAGTCGGGGTAGCGGGGGGTCAAGAGACCCAGTACTTC.